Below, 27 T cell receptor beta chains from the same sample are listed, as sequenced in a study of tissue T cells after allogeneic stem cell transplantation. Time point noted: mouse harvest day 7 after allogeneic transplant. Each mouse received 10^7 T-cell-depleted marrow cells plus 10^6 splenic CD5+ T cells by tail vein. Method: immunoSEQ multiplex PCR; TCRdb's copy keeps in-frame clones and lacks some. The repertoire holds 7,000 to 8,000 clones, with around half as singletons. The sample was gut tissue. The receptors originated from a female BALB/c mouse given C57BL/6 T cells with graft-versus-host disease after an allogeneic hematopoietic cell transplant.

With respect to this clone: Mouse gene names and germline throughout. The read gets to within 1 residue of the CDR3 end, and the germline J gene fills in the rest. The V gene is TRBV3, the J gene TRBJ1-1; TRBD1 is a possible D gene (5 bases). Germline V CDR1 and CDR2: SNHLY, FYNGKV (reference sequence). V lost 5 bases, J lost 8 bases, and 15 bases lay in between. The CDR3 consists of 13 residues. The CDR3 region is CASSPPGGTEVFF. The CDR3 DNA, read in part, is TGTGCCAGCAGCCCACCGGGAGGGACGGAAGTCTTC.

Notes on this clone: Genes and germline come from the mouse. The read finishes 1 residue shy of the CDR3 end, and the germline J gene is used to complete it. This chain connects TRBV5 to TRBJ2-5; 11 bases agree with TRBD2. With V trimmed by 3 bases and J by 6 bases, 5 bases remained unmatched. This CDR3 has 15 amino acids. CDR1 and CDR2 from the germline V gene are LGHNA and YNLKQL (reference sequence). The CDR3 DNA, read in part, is TGTGCCAGCAGCCATGACTGGGGGGGGGAGGACACCCAGTAC. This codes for CASSHDWGGEDTQY. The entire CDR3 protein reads CASSHDWGGEDTQYF.

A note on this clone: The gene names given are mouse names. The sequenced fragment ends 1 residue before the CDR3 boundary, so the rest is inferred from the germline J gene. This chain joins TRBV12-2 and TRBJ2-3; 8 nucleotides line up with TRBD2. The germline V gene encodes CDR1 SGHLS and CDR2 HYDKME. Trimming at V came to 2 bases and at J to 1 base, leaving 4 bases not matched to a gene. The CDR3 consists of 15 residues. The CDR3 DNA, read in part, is TGTGCCAGCTCTCCCTTGACTGGGGGTGCAGAAACGCTGTAT. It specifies CASSPLTGGAETLY. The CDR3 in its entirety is CASSPLTGGAETLYF.

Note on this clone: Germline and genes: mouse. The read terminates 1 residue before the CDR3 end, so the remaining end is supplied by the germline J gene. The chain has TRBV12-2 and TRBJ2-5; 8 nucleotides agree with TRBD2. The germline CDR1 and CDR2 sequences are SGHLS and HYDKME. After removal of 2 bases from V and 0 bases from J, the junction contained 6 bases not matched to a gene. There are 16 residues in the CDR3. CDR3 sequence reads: CASSPDWGPNQDTQYF. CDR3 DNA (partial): TGTGCCAGCTCTCCAGACTGGGGCCCTAACCAAGACACCCAGTAC.

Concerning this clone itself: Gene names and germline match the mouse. The CDR3 loop reads CASSHDSQNTLYF. The DNA read from the CDR3 is TGTGCAAGCAGCCATGACAGTCAAAACACCTTGTAC. The J gene is TRBJ2-4, the V gene TRBV16; no reliable D call. The observed sequence ends 1 residue before the CDR3 terminus, with the missing tail filled in from the germline J gene. Germline CDR1 reads SGHSA; CDR2 reads FRNQAP. The germline V and J ends were trimmed by 5 bases and 0 bases, with 6 bases remaining between them. There are 13 residues in the CDR3. The whole variable domain, filled in from reference TRBV16 and TRBJ2-4, reads NAGVIQTPRHKVTGKGQEATLWCEPISGHSAVFWYRQTIVQGLEFLTYFRNQAPIDDSGMPKERFSAQMPNQSHSTLKIQSTQPQDSAVYLCASSHDSQNTLYFGAGTRLSVL.

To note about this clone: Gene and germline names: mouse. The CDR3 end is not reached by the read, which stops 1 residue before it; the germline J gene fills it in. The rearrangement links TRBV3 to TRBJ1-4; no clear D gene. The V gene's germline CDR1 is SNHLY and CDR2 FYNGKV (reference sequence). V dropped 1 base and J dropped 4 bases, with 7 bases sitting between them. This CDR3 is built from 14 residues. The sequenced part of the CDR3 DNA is TGTGCCAGCAGCTTAGAAGTGGACAACGAAAGATTATTT. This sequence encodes CASSLEVDNERLF. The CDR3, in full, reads CASSLEVDNERLFF.

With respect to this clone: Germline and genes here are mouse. The CDR3 region is CASSLVQGTSQNTLYF. CDR3 bases read: TGTGCCAGCAGCTTAGTTCAGGGGACTAGTCAAAACACCTTGTAC. The chain has TRBV3 and TRBJ2-4; tentatively, D is TRBD1 or TRBD2 (6 bases each). Read coverage stops 1 residue before the CDR3 terminus; the germline J gene supplies the remainder. The germline V and J ends were trimmed by 1 base and 0 bases, with 11 bases remaining between them. This CDR3 is 16 amino acids long. Germline V gene sequence: CDR1 SNHLY, CDR2 FYNGKV (reference sequence).

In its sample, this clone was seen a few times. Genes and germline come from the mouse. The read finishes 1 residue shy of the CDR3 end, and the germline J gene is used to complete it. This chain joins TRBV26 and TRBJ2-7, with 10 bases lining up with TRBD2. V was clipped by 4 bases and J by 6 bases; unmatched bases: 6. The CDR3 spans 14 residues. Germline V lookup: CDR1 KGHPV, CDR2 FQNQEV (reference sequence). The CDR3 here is CASSPHWGGAEQYF. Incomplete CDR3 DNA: TGTGCCAGCAGTCCCCACTGGGGGGGAGCTGAACAGTAC.

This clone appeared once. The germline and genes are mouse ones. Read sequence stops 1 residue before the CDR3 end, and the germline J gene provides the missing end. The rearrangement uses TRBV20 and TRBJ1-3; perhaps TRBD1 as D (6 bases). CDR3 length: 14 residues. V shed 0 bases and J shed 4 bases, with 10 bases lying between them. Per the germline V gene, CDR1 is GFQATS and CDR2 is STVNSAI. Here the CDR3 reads CGARDWGAGNTLYF. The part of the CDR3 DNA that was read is TGTGGTGCTAGGGATTGGGGGGCGGGAAATACGCTCTAT.

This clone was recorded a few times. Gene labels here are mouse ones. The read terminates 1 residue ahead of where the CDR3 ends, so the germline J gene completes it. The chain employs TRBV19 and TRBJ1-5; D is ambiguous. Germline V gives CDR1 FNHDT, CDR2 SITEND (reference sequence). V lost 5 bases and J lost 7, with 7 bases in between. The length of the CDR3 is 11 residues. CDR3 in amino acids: CASSRPQAPLF. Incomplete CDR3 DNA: TGTGCCAGCAGCCGGCCTCAGGCTCCGCTT. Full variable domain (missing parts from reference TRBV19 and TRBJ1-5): GGIITQTPKFLIGQEGQKLTLKCQQNFNHDTMYWYRQDSGKGLRLIYYSITENDLQKGDLSEGYDASREKKSSFSLTVTSAQKNEMAVFLCASSRPQAPLFGEGTRLSVL.

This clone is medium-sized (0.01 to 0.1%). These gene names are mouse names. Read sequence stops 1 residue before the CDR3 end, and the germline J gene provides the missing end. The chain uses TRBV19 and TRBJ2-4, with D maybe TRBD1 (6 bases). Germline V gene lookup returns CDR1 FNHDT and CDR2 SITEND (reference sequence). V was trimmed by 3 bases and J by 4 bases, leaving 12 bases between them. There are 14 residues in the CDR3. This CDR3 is CASSTTGRENTLYF. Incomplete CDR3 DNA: TGTGCCAGCAGTACCACAGGGAGGGAAAACACCTTGTAC.

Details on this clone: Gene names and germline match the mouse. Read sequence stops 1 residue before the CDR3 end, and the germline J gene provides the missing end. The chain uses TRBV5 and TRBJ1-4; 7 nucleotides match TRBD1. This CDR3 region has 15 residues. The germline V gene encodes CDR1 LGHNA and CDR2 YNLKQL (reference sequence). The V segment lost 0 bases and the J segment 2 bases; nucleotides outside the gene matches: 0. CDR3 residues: CASSQDRGSNERLFF. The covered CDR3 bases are TGTGCCAGCAGCCAAGACAGGGGGTCCAACGAAAGATTATTT.

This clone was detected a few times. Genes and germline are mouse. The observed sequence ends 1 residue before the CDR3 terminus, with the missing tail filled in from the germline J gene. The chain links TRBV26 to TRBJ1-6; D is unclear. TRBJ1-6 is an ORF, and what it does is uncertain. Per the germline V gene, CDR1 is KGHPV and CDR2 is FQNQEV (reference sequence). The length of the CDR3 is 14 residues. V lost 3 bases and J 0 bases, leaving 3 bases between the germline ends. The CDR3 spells CASSLGSYNSPLYF. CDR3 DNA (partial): TGTGCCAGCAGTCTTGGTTCCTATAATTCGCCCCTCTAC.

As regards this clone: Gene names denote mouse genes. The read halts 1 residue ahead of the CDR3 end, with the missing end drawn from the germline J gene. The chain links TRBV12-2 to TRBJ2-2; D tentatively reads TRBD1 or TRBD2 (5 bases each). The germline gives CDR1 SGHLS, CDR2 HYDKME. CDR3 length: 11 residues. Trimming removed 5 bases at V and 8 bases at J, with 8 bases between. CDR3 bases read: TGTGCCAGCTGGGGGAGGGGGCAGCTCTAC. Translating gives CASWGRGQLY. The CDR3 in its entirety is CASWGRGQLYF.

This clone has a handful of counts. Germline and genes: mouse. The sequenced CDR3 bases are TGTGCCAGCAGTCCCGGGACAGGGAATAATTCGCCCCTCTAC. Its translation: CASSPGTGNNSPLY. In full, the CDR3 is CASSPGTGNNSPLYF. This chain joins TRBV26 and TRBJ1-6, with 9 nucleotides matching TRBD1. The CDR3 end is not reached by the read, which stops 1 residue before it; the germline J gene fills it in. TRBJ1-6 is given ORF status, its function remaining uncertain. The germline V gene has CDR1 KGHPV and CDR2 FQNQEV (reference sequence). The CDR3 covers 15 residues. V lost 4 bases and J lost 5; bases outside the gene matches: 3.

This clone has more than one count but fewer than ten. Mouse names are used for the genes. CDR3 bases read: TGTGCCAGCAGCCGCCGGGGGGCAGAAGTCTTC. Translating gives CASSRRGAEVF. The whole CDR3 reads CASSRRGAEVFF. The chain recombines TRBV5 with TRBJ1-1, with D possibly being TRBD1 (5 bases). The read ends 1 residue before the CDR3 terminus; that terminus is restored from the germline J gene. Germline CDR1 reads LGHNA; CDR2 reads YNLKQL (reference sequence). Between the trimmed V and J ends, which lost 4 bases and 6 bases, there was a span of 9 bases. This CDR3 has 12 residues.

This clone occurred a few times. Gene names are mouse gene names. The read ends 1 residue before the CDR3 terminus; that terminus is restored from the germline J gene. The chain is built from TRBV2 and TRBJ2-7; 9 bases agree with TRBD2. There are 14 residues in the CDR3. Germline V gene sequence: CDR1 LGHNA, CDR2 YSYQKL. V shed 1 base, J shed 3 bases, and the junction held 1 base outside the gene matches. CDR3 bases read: TGTGCCAGCAGCCAAGCTGGGGGGGACTATGAACAGTAC. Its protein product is CASSQAGGDYEQY. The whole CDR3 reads CASSQAGGDYEQYF.

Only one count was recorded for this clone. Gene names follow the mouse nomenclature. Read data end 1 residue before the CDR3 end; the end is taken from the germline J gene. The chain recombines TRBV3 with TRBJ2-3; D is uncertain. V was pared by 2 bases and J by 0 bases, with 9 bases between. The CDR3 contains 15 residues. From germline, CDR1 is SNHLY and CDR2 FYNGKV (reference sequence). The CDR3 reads CASSLSHSSAETLYF. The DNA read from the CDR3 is TGTGCCAGCAGCTTAAGCCACTCTAGTGCAGAAACGCTGTAT.

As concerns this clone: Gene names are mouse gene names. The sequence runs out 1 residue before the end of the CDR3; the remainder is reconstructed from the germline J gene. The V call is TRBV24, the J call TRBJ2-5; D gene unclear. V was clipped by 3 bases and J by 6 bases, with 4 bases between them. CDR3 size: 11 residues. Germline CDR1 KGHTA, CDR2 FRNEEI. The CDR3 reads CASSLRDTQYF. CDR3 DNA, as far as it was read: TGTGCCAGCAGTCTCAGGGACACCCAGTAC.

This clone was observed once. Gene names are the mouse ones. The CDR3 sequence is CASSRETNTEVFF. CDR3 DNA, as far as it was read: TGTGCCAGCAGTCGGGAGACAAACACAGAAGTCTTC. This rearrangement joins TRBV26 to TRBJ1-1; no reliable D call. The observed sequence ends 1 residue before the CDR3 terminus, with the missing tail filled in from the germline J gene. The CDR3 has 13 amino acids. Germline V gene sequence: CDR1 KGHPV, CDR2 FQNQEV (reference sequence). Trimming stripped 4 bases from V and 0 bases from J, with 6 bases between.

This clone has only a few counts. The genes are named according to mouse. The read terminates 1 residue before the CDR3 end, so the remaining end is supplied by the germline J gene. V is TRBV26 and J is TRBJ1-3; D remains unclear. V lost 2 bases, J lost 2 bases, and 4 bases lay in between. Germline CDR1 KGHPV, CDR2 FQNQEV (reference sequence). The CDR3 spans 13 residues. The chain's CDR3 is CASSLGAGNTLYF. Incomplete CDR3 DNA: TGTGCCAGCAGTCTGGGGGCTGGAAATACGCTCTAT.

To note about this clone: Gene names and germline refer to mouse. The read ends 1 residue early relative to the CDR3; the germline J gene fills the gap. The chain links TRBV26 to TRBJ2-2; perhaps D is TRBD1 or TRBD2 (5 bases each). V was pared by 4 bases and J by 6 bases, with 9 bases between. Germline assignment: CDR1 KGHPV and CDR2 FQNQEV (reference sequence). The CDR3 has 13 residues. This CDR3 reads CASSPRGSGQLYF. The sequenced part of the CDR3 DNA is TGTGCCAGCAGTCCCCGGGGGTCCGGGCAGCTCTAC.

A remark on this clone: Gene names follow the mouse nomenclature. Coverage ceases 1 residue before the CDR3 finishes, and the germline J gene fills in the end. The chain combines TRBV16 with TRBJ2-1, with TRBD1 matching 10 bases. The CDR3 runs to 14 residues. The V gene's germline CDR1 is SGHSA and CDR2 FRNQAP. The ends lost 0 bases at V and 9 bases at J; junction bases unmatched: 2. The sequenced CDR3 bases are TGTGCAAGCAGCTTAGAGGGGACAGGGGATGAGCAGTTC. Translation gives CASSLEGTGDEQF. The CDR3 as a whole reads CASSLEGTGDEQFF. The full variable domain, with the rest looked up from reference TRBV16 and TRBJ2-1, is NAGVIQTPRHKVTGKGQEATLWCEPISGHSAVFWYRQTIVQGLEFLTYFRNQAPIDDSGMPKERFSAQMPNQSHSTLKIQSTQPQDSAVYLCASSLEGTGDEQFFGPGTRLTVL.

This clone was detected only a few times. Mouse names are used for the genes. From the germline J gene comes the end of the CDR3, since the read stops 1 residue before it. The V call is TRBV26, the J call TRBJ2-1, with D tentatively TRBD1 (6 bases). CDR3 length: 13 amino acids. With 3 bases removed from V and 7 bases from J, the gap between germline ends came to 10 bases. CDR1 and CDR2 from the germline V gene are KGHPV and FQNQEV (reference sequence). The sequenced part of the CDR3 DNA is TGTGCCAGCAGTCTCGGACAGAGGGCTGAGCAGTTC. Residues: CASSLGQRAEQF. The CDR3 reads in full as CASSLGQRAEQFF.

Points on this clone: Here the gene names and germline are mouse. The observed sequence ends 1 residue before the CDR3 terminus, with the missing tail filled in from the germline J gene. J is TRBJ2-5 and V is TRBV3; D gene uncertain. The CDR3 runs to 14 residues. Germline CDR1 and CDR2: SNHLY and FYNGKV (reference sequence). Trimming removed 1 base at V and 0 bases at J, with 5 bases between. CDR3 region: CASSLDPNQDTQYF. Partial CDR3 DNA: TGTGCCAGCAGCTTAGACCCTAACCAAGACACCCAGTAC. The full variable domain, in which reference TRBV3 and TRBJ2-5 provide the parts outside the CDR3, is GPKVLQIPSHQIIDMGQMVTLNCDPVSNHLYFYWYKQILGQQMEFLVNFYNGKVMEKSKLFKDQFSVERPDGSYFTLKIQPTALEDSAVYFCASSLDPNQDTQYFGPGTRLLVL.

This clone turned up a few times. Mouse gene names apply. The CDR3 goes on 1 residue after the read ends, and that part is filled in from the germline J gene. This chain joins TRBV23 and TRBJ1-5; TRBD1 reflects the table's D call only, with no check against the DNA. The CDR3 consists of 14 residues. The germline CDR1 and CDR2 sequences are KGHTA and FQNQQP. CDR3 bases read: TGCTCCAGCAGTCTGACAGGGAACAACCAGGCTCCGCTT. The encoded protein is CSSSLTGNNQAPL. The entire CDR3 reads CSSSLTGNNQAPLF.

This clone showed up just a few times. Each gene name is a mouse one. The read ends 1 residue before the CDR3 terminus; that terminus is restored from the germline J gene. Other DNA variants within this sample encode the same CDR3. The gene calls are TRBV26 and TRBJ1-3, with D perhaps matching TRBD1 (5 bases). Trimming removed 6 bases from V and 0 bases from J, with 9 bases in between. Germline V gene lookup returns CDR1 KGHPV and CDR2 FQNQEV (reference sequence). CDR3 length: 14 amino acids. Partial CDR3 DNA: TGTGCCAGCAGCCTGACAGTTTCTGGAAATACGCTCTAT. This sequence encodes CASSLTVSGNTLY. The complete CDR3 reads CASSLTVSGNTLYF.